These T cell receptor beta chains were read from a single sample in a study of T cell responses to AZD1222 COVID-19 vaccine. Sequenced by immunoSEQ multiplex PCR; TCRdb stores in-frame clones only, minus some. The data hold 140,000 to 150,000 clones, with about 91% observed a single time. Sequencing used peripheral blood, obtained on day 0 of AZD1222 vaccination. These receptors originate from an adult in good health. Both conserved end residues are part of each CDR3. The D gene is left open where the match is weak. Clone size is shown for a subset of rows, as once, few, many or a class of expanded clone.

d_gene,j_gene,v_gene,abundance,CDR3nt,CDR3aa
NA,TRBJ2-5,TRBV10-3,NA,TGTGCCACCCGGGGGGCCAGGGAGGCAGAGACCCAGTACTTC,CATRGAREAETQYF
TRBD2,TRBJ2-5,TRBV5-1,NA,TGCGCCAGCAGCTTGGGCCTAGCGGGGAATCTAGAGACCCAGTACTTC,CASSLGLAGNLETQYF
NA,TRBJ1-2,TRBV11-3,once,TGTGCCAGCAGCTTAGCCCAGGCTGGGGTTGGAGTGGCCTTC,CASSLAQAGVGVAF
NA,TRBJ1-1,TRBV30,NA,TGTGCCTGGAGTGCTCGGGGGGGGCATTCGGCTTTCTTT,CAWSARGGHSAFF
TRBD1,TRBJ1-2,TRBV11-2,once,TGTGCCAGCAGCGTAACAGGGGGCAGTAACTATGGCTACACCTTC,CASSVTGGSNYGYTF
TRBD1,TRBJ2-7,TRBV7-9,NA,TGTGCCAGCAGTTACCCGGGACAGGGTGCGGCCGAGCAGTACTTC,CASSYPGQGAAEQYF
NA,TRBJ1-2,TRBV25-1,NA,TGTGCCAGCAGTGAATATGAACAAGATCCCTATGGCTACACCTTC,CASSEYEQDPYGYTF
TRBD1,TRBJ1-1,TRBV29-1,NA,TGCAGCGGGACACAGGGGTCGAACACTGAAGCTTTCTTT,CSGTQGSNTEAFF
NA,TRBJ2-1,TRBV5-1,NA,TGCGCCAGCAGCTTGGTGGGATCGCAGATCGATGAGCAGTTCTTC,CASSLVGSQIDEQFF
NA,TRBJ1-4,TRBV7-3,NA,TGTGCCAGCAGCTCCACCTCGGGACCTAATGAAAAACTGTTTTTT,CASSSTSGPNEKLFF
TRBD1,TRBJ1-4,TRBV19,NA,TGTGCCAGTAGTAGAAGGACCGGGACAGGGTCGGATGAAAAACTGTTTTTT,CASSRRTGTGSDEKLFF
NA,TRBJ1-3,TRBV11-2,NA,TGTGCCAGCAGGGCTTGGGGGGGTGTAAAAAACACCATATATTTT,CASRAWGGVKNTIYF
NA,TRBJ2-3,TRBV28,NA,TGTGCCAGCAGTTTATGGCAGGGGAAGCAGTCTAGCACAGATACGCAGTATTTT,CASSLWQGKQSSTDTQYF
TRBD1,TRBJ1-2,TRBV19,NA,TGTGCCAGTAGTACGCCCGGGACAGTATATGGCTACACCTTC,CASSTPGTVYGYTF
NA,TRBJ1-3,TRBV6-5,few,TGTGCCAGCAGTATGGAGCTGTACTCTGGAAACACCATATATTTT,CASSMELYSGNTIYF
NA,TRBJ1-2,TRBV9,NA,TGTGCCAGCAGCGTAGCTGGGGGCAACTATGGCTACACCTTC,CASSVAGGNYGYTF
NA,TRBJ2-7,TRBV2,once,TGTGCCAGCAGTCCCGGGACTTCCCACTACGAGCAGTACTTC,CASSPGTSHYEQYF
NA,TRBJ1-5,TRBV28,NA,TGTGCCAGCATTTTTTCCGACGGGGGAGGTCAGCCCCAGCATTTT,CASIFSDGGGQPQHF
NA,TRBJ2-3,TRBV6-2/TRBV6-3,NA,TGTGCCAGCAGTTACTCGGAGAAATCAGATACGCAGTATTTT,CASSYSEKSDTQYF
NA,TRBJ2-1,TRBV15,NA,TGTGCCACCAGCCGGCCCCTGGGGGAGCAACAGAATGAGCAGTTCTTC,CATSRPLGEQQNEQFF